This T cell receptor (beta chain) was documented in a study of cytomegalovirus exposure and HLA in healthy donors. Findings and limits, study-wide: A cluster of highly shared sequence variants was likely a sequencing artifact. Several of the most significant clusters appeared, in a later analysis, to be linked to common viral pathogens.

It was with 60 Vbeta and 13 Jbeta primers that the PCR ran. Sequencing used immunoSEQ multiplex PCR; TCRdb keeps in-frame clones, though not all of them. The data contain about 150,000 clones, 60% to 85% of them singletons. Trimming cost V 2 bases and J 8 bases, with 12 bases left between them. The length of the CDR3 is 12 residues. Germline CDR1 GTSNPN, CDR2 SVGIG (reference sequence). This clone appeared a few times. The antigen is undetermined. Each donor was healthy, and each was a bone marrow donor. The receptor's source is a woman in her 40s in good health and CMV-seronegative. V and J are TRBV30 and TRBJ1-2; D remains unclear. Sample: PBMCs. DNA for the CDR3: TGTGCCTGGAGTCCGCCCATGGGCGGCTACACCTTC. Amino acid sequence: CAWSPPMGGYTF.